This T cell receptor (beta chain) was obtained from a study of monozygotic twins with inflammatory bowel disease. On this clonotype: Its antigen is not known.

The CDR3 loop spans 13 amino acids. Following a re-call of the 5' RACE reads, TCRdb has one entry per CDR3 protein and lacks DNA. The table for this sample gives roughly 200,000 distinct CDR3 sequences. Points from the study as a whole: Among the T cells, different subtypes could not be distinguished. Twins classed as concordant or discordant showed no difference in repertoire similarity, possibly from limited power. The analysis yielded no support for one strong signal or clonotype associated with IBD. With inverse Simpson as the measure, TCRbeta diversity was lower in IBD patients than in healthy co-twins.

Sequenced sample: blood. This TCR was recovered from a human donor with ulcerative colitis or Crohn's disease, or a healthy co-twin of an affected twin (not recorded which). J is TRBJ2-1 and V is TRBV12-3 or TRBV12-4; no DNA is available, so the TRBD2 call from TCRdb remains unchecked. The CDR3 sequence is CASSPRLANEQFF.